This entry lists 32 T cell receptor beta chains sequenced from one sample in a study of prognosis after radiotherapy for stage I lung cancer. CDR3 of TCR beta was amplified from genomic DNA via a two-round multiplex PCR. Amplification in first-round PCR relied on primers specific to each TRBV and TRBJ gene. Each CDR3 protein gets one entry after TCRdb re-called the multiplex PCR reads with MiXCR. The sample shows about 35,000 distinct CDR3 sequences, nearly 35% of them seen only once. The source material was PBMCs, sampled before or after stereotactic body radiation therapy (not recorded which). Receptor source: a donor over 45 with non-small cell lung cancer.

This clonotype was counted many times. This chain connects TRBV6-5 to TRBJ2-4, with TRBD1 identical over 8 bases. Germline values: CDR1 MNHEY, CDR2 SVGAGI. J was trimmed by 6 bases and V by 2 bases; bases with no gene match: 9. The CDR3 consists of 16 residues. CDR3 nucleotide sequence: TGTGCCAGCAGTTACGTCGGACAGGGAGGCGGAAACATTCAGTACTTC. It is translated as CASSYVGQGGGNIQYF.

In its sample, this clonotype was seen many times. The CDR3 loop reads CSASGQGTLAKNIQYF. CDR3 sequence (DNA): TGCAGTGCTTCCGGACAGGGCACCTTAGCCAAAAACATTCAGTACTTC. The gene calls are TRBV20-1 and TRBJ2-4, with TRBD1 identical over 8 bases. Looked up from germline, CDR1 is DFQATT and CDR2 is SNEGSKA (reference sequence). Unmatched junction bases numbered 9, after V lost 5 bases and J lost 0 bases. This CDR3 has 16 amino acids.

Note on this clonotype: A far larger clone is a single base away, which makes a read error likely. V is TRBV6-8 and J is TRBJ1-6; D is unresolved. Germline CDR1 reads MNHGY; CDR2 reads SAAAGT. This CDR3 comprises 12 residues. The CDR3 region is CDIRTGNSPLHF. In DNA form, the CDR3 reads TGTGACATTCGGACGGGTAATTCACCCCTCCACTTT.

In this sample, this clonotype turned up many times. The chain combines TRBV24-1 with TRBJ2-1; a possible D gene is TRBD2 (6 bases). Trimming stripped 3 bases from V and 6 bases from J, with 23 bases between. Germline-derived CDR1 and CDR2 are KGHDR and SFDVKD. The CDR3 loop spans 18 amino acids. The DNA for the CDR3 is TGTGCCACCAGTGATAGATATGGCAGGCCCGGGACTGGCAATGAGCAGTTCTTC. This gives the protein CATSDRYGRPGTGNEQFF.

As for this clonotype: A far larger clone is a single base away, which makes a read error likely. In nucleotides, the CDR3 is TGTGCCACCAGTTTGGACAGGGTGTCCCAGCCCCAGCATTTT. Translated, it gives CATSLDRVSQPQHF. The J gene is TRBJ1-5, the V gene TRBV6-9; 8 nucleotides agree with TRBD1. The CDR3 consists of 14 residues. The germline V gene encodes CDR1 MNHGY and CDR2 SVAAGI.

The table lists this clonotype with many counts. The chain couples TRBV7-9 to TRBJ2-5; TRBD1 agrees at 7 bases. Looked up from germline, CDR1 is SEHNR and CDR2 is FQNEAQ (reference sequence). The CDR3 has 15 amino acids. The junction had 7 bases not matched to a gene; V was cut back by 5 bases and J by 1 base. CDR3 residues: CASSARDSFQETQYF. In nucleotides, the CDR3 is TGTGCCAGCAGCGCCCGGGACAGCTTCCAAGAGACCCAGTACTTC. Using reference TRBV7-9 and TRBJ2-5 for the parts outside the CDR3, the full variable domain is DTGVSQNPRHKITKRGQNVTFRCDPISEHNRLYWYRQTLGQGPEFLTYFQNEAQLEKSRLLSDRFSAERPKGSFSTLEIQRTEQGDSAMYLCASSARDSFQETQYFGPGTRLLVL.

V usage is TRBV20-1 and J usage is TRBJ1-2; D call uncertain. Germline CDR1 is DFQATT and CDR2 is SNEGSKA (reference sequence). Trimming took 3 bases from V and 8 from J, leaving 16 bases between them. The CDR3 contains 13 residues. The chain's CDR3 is CSARDDKALGYTF. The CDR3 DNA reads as TGCAGTGCTAGGGATGATAAGGCGCTAGGCTACACCTTC.

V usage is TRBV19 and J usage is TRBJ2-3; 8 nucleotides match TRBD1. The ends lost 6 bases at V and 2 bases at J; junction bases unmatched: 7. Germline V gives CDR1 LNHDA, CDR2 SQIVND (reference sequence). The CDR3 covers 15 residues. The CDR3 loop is CASRTGQADTDTQYF. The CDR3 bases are TGTGCCAGTAGAACGGGACAGGCCGACACAGATACGCAGTATTTT.

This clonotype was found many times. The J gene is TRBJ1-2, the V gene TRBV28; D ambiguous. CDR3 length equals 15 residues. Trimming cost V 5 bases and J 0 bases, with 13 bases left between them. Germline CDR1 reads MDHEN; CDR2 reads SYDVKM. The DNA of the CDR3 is TGTGCCAGCAGTCCCTACAAGTCTACTAACTATGGCTACACCTTC. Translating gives CASSPYKSTNYGYTF.

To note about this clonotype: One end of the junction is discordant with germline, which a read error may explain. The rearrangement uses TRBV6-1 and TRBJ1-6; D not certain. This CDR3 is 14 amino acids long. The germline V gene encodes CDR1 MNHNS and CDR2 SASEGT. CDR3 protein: CSSSPGLHNSPLHF. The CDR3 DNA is TGTTCCAGCAGCCCAGGACTCCATAATTCACCCCTTCACTTT.

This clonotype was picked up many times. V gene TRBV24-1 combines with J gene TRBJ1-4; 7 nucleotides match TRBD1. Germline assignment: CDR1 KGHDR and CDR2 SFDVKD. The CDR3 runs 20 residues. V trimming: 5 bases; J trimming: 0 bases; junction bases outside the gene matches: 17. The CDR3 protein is CATSASPGQISPATNEKLFF. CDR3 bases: TGTGCCACCAGTGCCTCTCCGGGACAGATTTCACCTGCAACTAATGAAAAACTGTTTTTT.

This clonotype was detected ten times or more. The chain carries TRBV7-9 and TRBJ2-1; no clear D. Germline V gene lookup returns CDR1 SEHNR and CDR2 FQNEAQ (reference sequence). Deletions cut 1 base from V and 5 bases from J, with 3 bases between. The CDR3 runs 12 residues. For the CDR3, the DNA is TGTGCCAGCAGCTTAGAGAACAATGAGCAGTTCTTC. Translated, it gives CASSLENNEQFF.

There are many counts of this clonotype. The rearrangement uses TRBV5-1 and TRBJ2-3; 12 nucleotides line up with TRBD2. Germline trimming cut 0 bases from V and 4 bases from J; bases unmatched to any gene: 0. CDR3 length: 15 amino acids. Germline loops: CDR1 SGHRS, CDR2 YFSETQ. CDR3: CASSLGLAGADTQYF. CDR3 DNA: TGCGCCAGCAGCTTGGGACTAGCGGGAGCAGATACGCAGTATTTT.

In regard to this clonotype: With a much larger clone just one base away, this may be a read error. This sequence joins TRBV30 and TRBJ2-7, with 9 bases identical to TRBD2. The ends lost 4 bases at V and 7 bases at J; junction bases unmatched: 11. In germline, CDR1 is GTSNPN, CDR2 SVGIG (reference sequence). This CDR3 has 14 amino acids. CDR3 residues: CAWIVTLAGIEQYF. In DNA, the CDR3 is TGTGCCTGGATTGTTACGCTAGCGGGAATTGAGCAGTACTTC.

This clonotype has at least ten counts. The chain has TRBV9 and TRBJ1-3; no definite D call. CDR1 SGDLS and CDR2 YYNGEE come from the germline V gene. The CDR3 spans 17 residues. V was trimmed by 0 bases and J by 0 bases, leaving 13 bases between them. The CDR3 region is CASSVGPEGASGNTIYF. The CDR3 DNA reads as TGTGCCAGCAGCGTAGGTCCGGAGGGCGCCTCTGGAAACACCATATATTTT.

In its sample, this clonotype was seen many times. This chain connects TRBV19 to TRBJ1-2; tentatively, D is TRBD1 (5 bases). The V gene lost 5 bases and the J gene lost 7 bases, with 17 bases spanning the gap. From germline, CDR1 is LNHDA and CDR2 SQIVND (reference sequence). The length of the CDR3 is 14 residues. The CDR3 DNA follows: TGTGCCAGTAGTGAGGCGGCAGGGCTGGGTGGCTACACCTTC. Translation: CASSEAAGLGGYTF.

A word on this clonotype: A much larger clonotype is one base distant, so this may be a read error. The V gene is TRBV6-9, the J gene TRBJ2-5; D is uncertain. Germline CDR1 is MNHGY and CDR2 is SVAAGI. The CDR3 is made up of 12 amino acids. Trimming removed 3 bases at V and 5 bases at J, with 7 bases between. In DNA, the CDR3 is TGTGCCAGCAGTTACTTTGTCGAGACCCAGTACTTC. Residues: CASSYFVETQYF.

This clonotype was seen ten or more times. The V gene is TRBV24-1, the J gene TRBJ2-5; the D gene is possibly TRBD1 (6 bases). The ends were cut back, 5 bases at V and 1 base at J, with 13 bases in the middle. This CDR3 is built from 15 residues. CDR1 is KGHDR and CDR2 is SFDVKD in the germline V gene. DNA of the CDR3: TGTGCCACCAGTGGCCAGACAGGATTCCAAGAGACCCAGTACTTC. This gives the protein CATSGQTGFQETQYF.

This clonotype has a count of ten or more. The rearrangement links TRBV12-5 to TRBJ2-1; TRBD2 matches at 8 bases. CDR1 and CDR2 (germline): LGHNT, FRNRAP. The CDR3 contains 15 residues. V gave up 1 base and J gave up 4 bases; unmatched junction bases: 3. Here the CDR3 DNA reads TGTGCTAGTGGTTTGGAGGTAGCGGGATACAATGAGCAGTTCTTC. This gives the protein CASGLEVAGYNEQFF.

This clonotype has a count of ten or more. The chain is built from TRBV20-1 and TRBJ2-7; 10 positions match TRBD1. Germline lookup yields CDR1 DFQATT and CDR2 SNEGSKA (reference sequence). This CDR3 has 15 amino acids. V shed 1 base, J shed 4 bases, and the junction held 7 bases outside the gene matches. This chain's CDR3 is CSARATGTGVYEQYF. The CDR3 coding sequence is TGCAGTGCTAGAGCCACCGGGACAGGGGTGTACGAGCAGTACTTC.

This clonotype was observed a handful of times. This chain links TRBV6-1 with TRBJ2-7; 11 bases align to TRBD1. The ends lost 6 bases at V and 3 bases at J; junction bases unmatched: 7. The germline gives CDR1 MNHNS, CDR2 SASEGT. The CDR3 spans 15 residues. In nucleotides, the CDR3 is TGTGCCAGCAGGACATCCGGGACAGGGGGCTACGAGCAGTACTTC. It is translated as CASRTSGTGGYEQYF.

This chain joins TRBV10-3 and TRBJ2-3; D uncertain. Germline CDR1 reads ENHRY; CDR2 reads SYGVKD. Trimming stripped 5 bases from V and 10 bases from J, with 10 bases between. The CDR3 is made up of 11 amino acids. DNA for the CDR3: TGTGCCATCAGTACGGGCGCGGCGCAGTATTTT. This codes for CAISTGAAQYF.

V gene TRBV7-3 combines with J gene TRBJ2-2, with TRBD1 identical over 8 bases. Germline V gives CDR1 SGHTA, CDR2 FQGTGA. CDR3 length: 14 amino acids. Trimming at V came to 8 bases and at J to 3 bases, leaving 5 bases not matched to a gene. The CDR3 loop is CASRAGGDTGELFF. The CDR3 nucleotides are TGTGCCAGCCGGGCAGGGGGCGACACCGGGGAGCTGTTTTTT.

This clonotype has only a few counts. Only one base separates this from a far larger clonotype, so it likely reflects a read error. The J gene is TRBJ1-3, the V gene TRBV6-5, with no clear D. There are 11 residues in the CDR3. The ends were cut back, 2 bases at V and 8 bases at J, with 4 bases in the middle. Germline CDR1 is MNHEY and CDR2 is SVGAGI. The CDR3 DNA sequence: TGTGCCAGCAGTTACGGGTACACCATATATTTT. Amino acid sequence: CASSYGYTIYF.

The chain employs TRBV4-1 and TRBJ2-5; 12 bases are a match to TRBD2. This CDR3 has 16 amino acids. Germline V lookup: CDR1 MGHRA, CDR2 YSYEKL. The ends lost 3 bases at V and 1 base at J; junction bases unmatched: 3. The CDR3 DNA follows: TGCGCCAGCAGCCAGATGGGACTAGCGGGCCAAGAGACCCAGTACTTC. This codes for CASSQMGLAGQETQYF.

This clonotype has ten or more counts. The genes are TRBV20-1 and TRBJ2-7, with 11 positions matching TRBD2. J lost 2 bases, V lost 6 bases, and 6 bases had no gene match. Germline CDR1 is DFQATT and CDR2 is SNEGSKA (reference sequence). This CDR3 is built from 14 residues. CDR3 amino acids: CSARGLADPYEQYF. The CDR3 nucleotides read TGCAGTGCCAGGGGACTAGCGGACCCCTACGAGCAGTACTTC.

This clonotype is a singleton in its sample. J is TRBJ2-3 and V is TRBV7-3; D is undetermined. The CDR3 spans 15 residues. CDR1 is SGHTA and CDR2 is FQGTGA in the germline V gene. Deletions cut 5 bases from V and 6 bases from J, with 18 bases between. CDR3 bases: TGTGCCAGCAGCGATACAGCGACCGTCACGGATACGCAGTATTTT. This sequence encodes CASSDTATVTDTQYF.

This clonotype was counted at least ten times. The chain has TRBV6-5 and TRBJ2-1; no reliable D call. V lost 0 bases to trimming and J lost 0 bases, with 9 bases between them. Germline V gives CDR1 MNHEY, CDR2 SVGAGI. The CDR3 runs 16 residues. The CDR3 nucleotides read TGTGCCAGCAGTTACTCGAGTCACTACTCCTACAATGAGCAGTTCTTC. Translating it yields CASSYSSHYSYNEQFF.

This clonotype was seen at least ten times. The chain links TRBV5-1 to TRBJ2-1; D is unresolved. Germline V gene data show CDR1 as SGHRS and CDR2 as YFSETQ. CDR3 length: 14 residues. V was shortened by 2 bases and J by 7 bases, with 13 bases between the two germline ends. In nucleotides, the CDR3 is TGCGCCAGCAGCTTCATGACGGACGAGAATGAGCAGTTCTTC. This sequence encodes CASSFMTDENEQFF.

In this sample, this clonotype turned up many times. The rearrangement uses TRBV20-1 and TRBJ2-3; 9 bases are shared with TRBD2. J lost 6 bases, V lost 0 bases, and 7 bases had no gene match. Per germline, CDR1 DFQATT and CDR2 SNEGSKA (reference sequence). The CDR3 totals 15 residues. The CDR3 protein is CSARDLGLASDTQYF. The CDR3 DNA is TGCAGTGCTAGAGATCTAGGACTAGCGAGCGATACGCAGTATTTT.

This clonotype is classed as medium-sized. The CDR3 DNA sequence: TGTGCCAGCAGTTTATTGGGGGAGGGGTCACCCCTCCACTTT. Translation gives CASSLLGEGSPLHF. This sequence joins TRBV28 and TRBJ1-6, with a tentative D call TRBD1 (5 bases). Germline V gene lookup returns CDR1 MDHEN and CDR2 SYDVKM. The CDR3 consists of 14 residues. V was clipped by 1 base and J by 10 bases, with 11 bases between them.

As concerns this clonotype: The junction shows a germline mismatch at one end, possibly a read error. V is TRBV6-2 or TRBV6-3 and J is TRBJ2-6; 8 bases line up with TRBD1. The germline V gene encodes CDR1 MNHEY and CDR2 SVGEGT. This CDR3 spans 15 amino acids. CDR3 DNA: TGTGCCAGCAGTGGGGACAGGTATGGGGACAACGTCCTGACTTTC. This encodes CASSGDRYGDNVLTF.